This TCR beta chain came from a study of blood T cells in healthy people across ages. A second PCR of 7 to 11 cycles used a sample-barcoded 5' primer and a J-beta primer mix. One entry per CDR3 protein, called by TCRdb with MiXCR from the 5' RACE reads. The sample has about 400,000 distinct CDR3 sequences; 50% to 60% are singletons. This CDR3 is built from 15 residues. Unmatched junction bases numbered 9, after V lost 5 bases and J lost 10 bases. The V gene's germline CDR1 is SGHTA and CDR2 FQGNSA. The TCR was taken from a man aged 55 to 70 in good health. Sequencing was carried out using blood. The chain links TRBV7-2 to TRBJ2-1; 12 positions agree with TRBD2. In DNA, the CDR3 is TGTGCCAGCAGCGACCTCCTAGCGGGAGGGCAAGAGCAGTTCTTC. Translation: CASSDLLAGGQEQFF.